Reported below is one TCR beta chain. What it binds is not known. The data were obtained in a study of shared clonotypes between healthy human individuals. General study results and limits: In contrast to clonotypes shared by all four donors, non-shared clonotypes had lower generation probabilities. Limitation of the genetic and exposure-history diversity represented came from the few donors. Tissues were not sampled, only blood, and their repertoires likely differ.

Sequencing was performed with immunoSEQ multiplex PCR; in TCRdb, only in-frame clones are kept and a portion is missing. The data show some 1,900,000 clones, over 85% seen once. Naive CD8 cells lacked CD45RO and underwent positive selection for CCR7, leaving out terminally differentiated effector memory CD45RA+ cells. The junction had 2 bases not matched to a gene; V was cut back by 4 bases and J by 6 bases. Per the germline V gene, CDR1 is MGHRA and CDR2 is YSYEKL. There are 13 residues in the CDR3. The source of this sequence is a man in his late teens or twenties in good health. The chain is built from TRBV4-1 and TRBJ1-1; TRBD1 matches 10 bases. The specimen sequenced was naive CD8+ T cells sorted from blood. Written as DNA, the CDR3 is TGCGCCAGCAGCCCGACAGGGGGCCCTGAAGCTTTCTTT. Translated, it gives CASSPTGGPEAFF.